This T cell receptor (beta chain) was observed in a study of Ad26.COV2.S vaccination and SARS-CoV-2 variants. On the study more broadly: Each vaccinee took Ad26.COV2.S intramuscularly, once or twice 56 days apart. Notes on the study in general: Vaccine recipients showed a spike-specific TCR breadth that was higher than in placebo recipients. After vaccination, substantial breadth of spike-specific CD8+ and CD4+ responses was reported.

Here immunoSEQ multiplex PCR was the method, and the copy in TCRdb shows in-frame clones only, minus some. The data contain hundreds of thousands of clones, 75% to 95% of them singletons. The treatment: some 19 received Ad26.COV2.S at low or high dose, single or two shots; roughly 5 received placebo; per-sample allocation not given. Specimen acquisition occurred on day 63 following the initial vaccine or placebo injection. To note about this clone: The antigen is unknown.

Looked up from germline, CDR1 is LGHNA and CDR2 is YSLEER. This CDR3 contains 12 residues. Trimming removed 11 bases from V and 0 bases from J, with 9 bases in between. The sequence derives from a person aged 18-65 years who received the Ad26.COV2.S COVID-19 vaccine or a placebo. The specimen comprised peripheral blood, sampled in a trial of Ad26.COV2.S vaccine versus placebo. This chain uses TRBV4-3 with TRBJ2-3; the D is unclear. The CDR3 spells CAGDRSTDTQYF. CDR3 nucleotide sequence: TGCGCCGGCGACCGAAGCACAGATACGCAGTATTTT.